A selection of T cell receptor beta chains follows, all from one sample in a study of early T cells in non-severe SARS-CoV-2 infection. TCRdb re-derived calls from the 5' RACE reads in MiXCR, one entry per CDR3 protein. The profile shows roughly 80,000 distinct CDR3 sequences, about 15% of them singletons. Sequencing was performed on whole blood. These receptors were obtained from an adult who was a healthcare worker with PCR-confirmed SARS-CoV-2 infection or an uninfected control (not recorded which). Both conserved end residues are part of each CDR3. D genes are given only for firm matches. Size is omitted from some rows. Given values are once, few, many or a class for expanded clones.

CDR3 length	D gene	V gene	J gene	clone size	CDR3 DNA	CDR3 protein
15	TRBD2	TRBV30	TRBJ2-1	-	TGTGCCTGGAGTGGGATAGCGGGTTCCGTCAATGAGCAGTTCTTC	CAWSGIAGSVNEQFF
16	TRBD2	TRBV2	TRBJ2-1	-	TGTGCCAGCAGCGCAACTAGCGGGAGATCCTACAATGAGCAGTTCTTC	CASSATSGRSYNEQFF
11	-	TRBV29-1	TRBJ2-7	-	TGCAGCGTTGAGTCTGACTACGAGCAGTACTTC	CSVESDYEQYF
17	-	TRBV5-1	TRBJ1-4	-	TGCGCCAGCAGCTCCGCTCCGGGCCCGGAGGATAGTGAAAAACTGTTTTTT	CASSSAPGPEDSEKLFF
16	-	TRBV27	TRBJ1-1	once	TGTGCCAGCAGTTCCTTTACGGCAGGGACGAACACTGAAGCTTTCTTT	CASSSFTAGTNTEAFF
18	TRBD2	TRBV6-6	TRBJ2-7	-	TGTGCCAGCAGTTACCCCCCGGGGGGTAGTATCTTATCCTACGAGCAGTACTTC	CASSYPPGGSILSYEQYF
16	-	TRBV5-4	TRBJ2-3	-	TGTGCCAGCAGCTTACCCGGGACTCTCAGCACAGATACGCAGTATTTT	CASSLPGTLSTDTQYF
16	TRBD1	TRBV11-3	TRBJ2-1	few	TGTGCCAGCAGCTCGAAAGGGGGCAGGTCCTACAATGAGCAGTTCTTC	CASSSKGGRSYNEQFF
17	TRBD1	TRBV3-1	TRBJ1-5	-	TGTGCCAGCAGCTCTTCCCCGGGACAGGGATCCAATCAGCCCCAGCATTTT	CASSSSPGQGSNQPQHF
15	-	TRBV20-1	TRBJ2-5	many	TGCAGTGCTAGAGATTGGAGTCTCTCCCAAGAGACCCAGTACTTC	CSARDWSLSQETQYF
13	-	TRBV5-1	TRBJ2-7	many	TGCGCCAGCAGCTTGGGGGGACTGGAGGAGCAGTACTTC	CASSLGGLEEQYF
15	-	TRBV6-1	TRBJ1-1	-	TGTGCCAGCAGTGCCACACGGACAGTAGGCACTGAAGCTTTCTTT	CASSATRTVGTEAFF
15	-	TRBV20-1	TRBJ1-6	-	TGCAGTGCTAGATCAGGGAGCTCCTATAATTCACCCCTCCACTTT	CSARSGSSYNSPLHF
16	TRBD1	TRBV7-8	TRBJ1-6	few	TGTGCCAGCAGCCCCCCCCCAGGGGGATATAATTCACCCCTCCACTTT	CASSPPPGGYNSPLHF
15	-	TRBV7-9	TRBJ2-1	-	TGTGCCAGCAGCCAGAGAATGACAACCTACAATGAGCAGTTCTTC	CASSQRMTTYNEQFF
14	TRBD2	TRBV29-1	TRBJ2-1	-	TGCAGCGTGTCCGGGACTAGCGGGTTCAATGAGCAGTTCTTC	CSVSGTSGFNEQFF
18	-	TRBV27	TRBJ2-1	-	TGTGCCAGCAGTCCGCCCGGGGGCGGGGCCGCCTACTACAATGAGCAGTTCTTC	CASSPPGGGAAYYNEQFF
15	TRBD1	TRBV5-4	TRBJ1-1	few	TGTGCCAGCAGCTCACCCCAGGGGGGTCACACTGAAGCTTTCTTT	CASSSPQGGHTEAFF
15	-	TRBV6-5	TRBJ2-1	-	TGTGCCAGCAGTTACTCCCGAATGAAGCTGAATGAGCAGTTCTTC	CASSYSRMKLNEQFF
11	-	TRBV12-3/TRBV12-4	TRBJ2-1	few	TGTGCCAGCAGAACAGCGGGCCCCTTGTTCTTC	CASRTAGPLFF
17	TRBD1	TRBV7-6	TRBJ2-2	few	TGTGCCAGCAGCCCAGTCCCACAGGGGGCTGTCACCGGGGAGCTGTTTTTT	CASSPVPQGAVTGELFF
14	-	TRBV7-7	TRBJ2-2	-	TGTGCTAGCAGCTTAGCCCAGGGAGCCGGGGAGCTGTTTTTT	CASSLAQGAGELFF